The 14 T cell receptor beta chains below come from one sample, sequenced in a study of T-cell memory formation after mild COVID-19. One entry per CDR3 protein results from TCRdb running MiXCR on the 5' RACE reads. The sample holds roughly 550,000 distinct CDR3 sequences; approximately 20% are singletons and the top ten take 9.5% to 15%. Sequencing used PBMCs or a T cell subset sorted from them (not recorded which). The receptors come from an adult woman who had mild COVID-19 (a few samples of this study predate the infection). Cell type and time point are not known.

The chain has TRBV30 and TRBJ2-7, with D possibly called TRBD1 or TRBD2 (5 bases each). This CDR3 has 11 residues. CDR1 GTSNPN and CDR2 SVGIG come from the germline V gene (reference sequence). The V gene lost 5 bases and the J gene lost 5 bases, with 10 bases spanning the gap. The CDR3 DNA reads TGTGCCTGGGGGGGATCCCACGAGCAGTACTTC. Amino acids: CAWGGSHEQYF.

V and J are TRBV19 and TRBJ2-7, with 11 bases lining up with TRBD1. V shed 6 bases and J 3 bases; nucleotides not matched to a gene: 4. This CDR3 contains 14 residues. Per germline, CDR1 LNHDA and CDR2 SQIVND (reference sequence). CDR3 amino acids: CASRRTGGFYEQYF. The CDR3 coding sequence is TGTGCCAGTAGGCGGACAGGGGGCTTCTACGAGCAGTACTTC.

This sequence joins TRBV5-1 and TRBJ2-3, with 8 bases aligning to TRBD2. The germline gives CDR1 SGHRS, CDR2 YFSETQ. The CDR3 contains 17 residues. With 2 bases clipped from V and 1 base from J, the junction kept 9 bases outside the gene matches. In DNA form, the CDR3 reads TGCGCCAGCAGCTTACAAGTCGCGGGGGGACGCACAGATACGCAGTATTTT. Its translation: CASSLQVAGGRTDTQYF.

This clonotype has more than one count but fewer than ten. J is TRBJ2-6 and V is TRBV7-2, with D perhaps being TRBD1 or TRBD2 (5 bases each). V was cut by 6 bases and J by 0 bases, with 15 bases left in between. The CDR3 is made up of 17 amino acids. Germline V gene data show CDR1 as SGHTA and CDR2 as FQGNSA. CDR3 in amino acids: CASSRRDGPSGANVLTF. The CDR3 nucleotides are TGTGCCAGCAGTCGAAGGGACGGACCCTCTGGGGCCAACGTCCTGACTTTC.

CDR3 bases: TGCGCCAGCAGCGGTAGCGGGGGCGTATCCTACAATGAGCAGTTCTTC. This sequence encodes CASSGSGGVSYNEQFF. The rearrangement links TRBV5-1 to TRBJ2-1; the match to TRBD2 covers 9 bases. CDR3 length: 16 amino acids. Germline assignment: CDR1 SGHRS and CDR2 YFSETQ. V dropped 4 bases and J dropped 1; count of bases not matched to a gene: 6. The whole variable domain, filled in from reference TRBV5-1 and TRBJ2-1, reads KAGVTQTPRYLIKTRGQQVTLSCSPISGHRSVSWYQQTPGQGLQFLFEYFSETQRNKGNFPGRFSGRQFSNSRSEMNVSTLELGDSALYLCASSGSGGVSYNEQFFGPGTRLTVL.

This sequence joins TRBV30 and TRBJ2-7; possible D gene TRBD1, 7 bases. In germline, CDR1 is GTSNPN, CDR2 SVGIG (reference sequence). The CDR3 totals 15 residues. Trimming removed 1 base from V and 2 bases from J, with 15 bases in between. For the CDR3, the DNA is TGTGCCTGGAGTGAGTGGGCAGGGGGGACCTACGAGCAGTACTTC. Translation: CAWSEWAGGTYEQYF.

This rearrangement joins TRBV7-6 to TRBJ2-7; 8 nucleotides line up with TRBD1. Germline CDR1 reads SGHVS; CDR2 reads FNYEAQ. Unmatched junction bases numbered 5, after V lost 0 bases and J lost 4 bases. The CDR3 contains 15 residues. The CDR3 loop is CASSLAGGTGYEQYF. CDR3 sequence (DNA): TGTGCCAGCAGCTTAGCTGGAGGGACAGGTTACGAGCAGTACTTC.

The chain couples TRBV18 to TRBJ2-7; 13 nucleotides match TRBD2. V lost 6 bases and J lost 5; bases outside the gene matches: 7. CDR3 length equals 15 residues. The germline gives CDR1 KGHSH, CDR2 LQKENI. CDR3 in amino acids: CASSPRTSGGNEQYF. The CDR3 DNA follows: TGTGCCAGCTCTCCTCGGACTAGCGGGGGCAACGAGCAGTACTTC. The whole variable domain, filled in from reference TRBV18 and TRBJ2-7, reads NAGVMQNPRHLVRRRGQEARLRCSPMKGHSHVYWYRQLPEEGLKFMVYLQKENIIDESGMPKERFSAEFPKEGPSILRIQQVVRGDSAAYFCASSPRTSGGNEQYFGPGTRLTVT.

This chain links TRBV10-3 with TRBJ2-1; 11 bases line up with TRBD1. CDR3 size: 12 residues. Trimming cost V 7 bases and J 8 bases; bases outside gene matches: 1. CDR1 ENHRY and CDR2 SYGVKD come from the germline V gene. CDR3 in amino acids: CAIKDRGHEQFF. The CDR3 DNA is TGTGCCATCAAGGACAGGGGGCATGAGCAGTTCTTC.

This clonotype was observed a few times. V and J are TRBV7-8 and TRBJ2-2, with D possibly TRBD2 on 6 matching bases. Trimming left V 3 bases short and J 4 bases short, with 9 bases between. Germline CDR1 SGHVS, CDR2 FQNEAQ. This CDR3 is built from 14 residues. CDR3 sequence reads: CASSLGTRTGELFF. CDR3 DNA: TGTGCCAGCAGCTTGGGGACTCGCACCGGGGAGCTGTTTTTT.

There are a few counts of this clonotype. The CDR3 nucleotides read TGTGCCACCAGTGATTCTAGCGGGAGTCCCACCTACAATGAGCAGTTCTTC. Residues: CATSDSSGSPTYNEQFF. The chain carries TRBV24-1 and TRBJ2-1, with TRBD2 matching over 10 bases. The junction had 5 bases not matched to a gene; V was cut back by 2 bases and J by 2 bases. There are 17 residues in the CDR3. Germline V gives CDR1 KGHDR, CDR2 SFDVKD.

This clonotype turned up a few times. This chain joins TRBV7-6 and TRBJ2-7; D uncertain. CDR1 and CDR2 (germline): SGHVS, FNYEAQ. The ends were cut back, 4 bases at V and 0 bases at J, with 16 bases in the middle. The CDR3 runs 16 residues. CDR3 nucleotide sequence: TGTGCCAGCAGCTCGAGTGATGGGCTATCCTCCTACGAGCAGTACTTC. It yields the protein CASSSSDGLSSYEQYF.

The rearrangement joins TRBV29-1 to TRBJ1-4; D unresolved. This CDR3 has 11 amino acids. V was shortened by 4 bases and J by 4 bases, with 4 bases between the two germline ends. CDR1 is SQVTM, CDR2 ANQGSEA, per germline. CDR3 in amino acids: CSVADNEKLFF. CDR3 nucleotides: TGCAGCGTTGCCGATAATGAAAAACTGTTTTTT.

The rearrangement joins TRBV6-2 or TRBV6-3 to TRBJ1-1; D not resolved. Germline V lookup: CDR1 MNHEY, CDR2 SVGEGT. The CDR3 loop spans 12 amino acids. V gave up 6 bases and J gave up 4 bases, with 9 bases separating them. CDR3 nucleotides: TGTGCCAGCAGACGACTGTCCACTGAAGCTTTCTTT. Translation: CASRRLSTEAFF.